This TCR beta chain was identified in a study of blood T cells in healthy people across ages. The CDR3 is 20 amino acids long, termini counted. On this clonotype: Because the CDR3's place on the DNA is in doubt, the DNA is left out and the CDR3 is given as listed by TCRdb.

Through a sample-barcoded 5' primer and a J-beta primer mix, a second PCR was run for 7 to 11 cycles. TCRdb ran MiXCR on the 5' RACE reads and lists one entry per CDR3 protein. The sample includes around 520,000 distinct CDR3 sequences, 27% of them seen just once. Another study also made use of these data, one on T cells of mothers and their children.

The clonotype comes from a boy aged 2 to 9 in good health. V is TRBV21-1 and J is TRBJ2-2; the table's TRBD2 call for D was not verified on the DNA. TRBV21-1 is a pseudogene locus. The specimen sequenced was blood. The CDR3 here is CASSKSTGTILWFTPGSCFF.